These 11 T cell receptor beta chains were all obtained from the same sample, sequenced in a study of T cell changes during pregnancy in multiple sclerosis (dated 2019 in TCRdb). Library preparation was by the immunoSEQ multiplex PCR assay. TCRdb limited this immuneACCESS table to in-frame rearrangements with V and J called. A share of clones is missing; checked studies link under half to unresolved V genes, and the rest is unexplained. Here the sample has 100,000 or so clones; 94% occur a single time. The ten largest clones take up 1.5% to 2% of the sample. Specimen: peripheral blood, collected after pregnancy. These receptors were taken from a female donor in good health, enrolled as a control in a pregnancy study.

The rearrangement joins TRBV27 to TRBJ2-5, with D possibly matching TRBD2 (6 bases). V shed 1 base and J shed 9 bases, with 9 bases lying between them. The length of the CDR3 is 12 residues. Germline CDR1 is MNHEY and CDR2 is SMNVEV (reference sequence). CDR3 in DNA: TGTGCCAGCAGTTTATTCGGAGGGGCCCAGTACTTC. Its translation is CASSLFGGAQYF.

The rearrangement links TRBV5-1 to TRBJ2-1; TRBD2 might be the D (6 bases). The CDR3 contains 16 residues. V shed 2 bases and J shed 0 bases, with 12 bases lying between them. The germline V gene has CDR1 SGHRS and CDR2 YFSETQ. The CDR3 sequence is CASSLGGSASYNEQFF. As DNA, the CDR3 is TGCGCCAGCAGCTTAGGAGGGAGCGCCTCCTACAATGAGCAGTTCTTC.

The V gene is TRBV7-9, the J gene TRBJ2-5; 10 bases line up with TRBD2. The length of the CDR3 is 16 residues. V dropped 9 bases and J dropped 4; count of bases not matched to a gene: 14. In germline, CDR1 is SEHNR, CDR2 FQNEAQ (reference sequence). DNA of the CDR3: TGTGCCAGTTCCGAGGGGGCTAGCGGGAGTGGAGAGACCCAGTACTTC. It yields the protein CASSEGASGSGETQYF.

This clone occurred once. The rearrangement links TRBV15 to TRBJ2-7, with D uncertain. Looked up from germline, CDR1 is LNHNV and CDR2 is YYDKDF (reference sequence). Trimming took 4 bases from V and 6 from J, leaving 7 bases between them. This CDR3 region has 11 residues. The CDR3 is CATSTGSEQYF. DNA for the CDR3: TGTGCCACCAGCACAGGTTCCGAGCAGTACTTC.

This chain links TRBV29-1 with TRBJ2-2; 8 bases match TRBD1. V was clipped by 7 bases and J by 6 bases; unmatched bases: 7. This CDR3 region has 13 residues. The V gene's germline CDR1 is SQVTM and CDR2 ANQGSEA. The CDR3 DNA follows: TGCAGCGGCTCCGAACAGGGGGCCGGGGAGCTGTTTTTT. Residues: CSGSEQGAGELFF.

J is TRBJ1-4 and V is TRBV9; a possible D gene is TRBD1 (5 bases). In germline, CDR1 is SGDLS, CDR2 YYNGEE. The V end lost 4 bases, the J end lost 9 bases, and 19 bases lay between the germline ends. This CDR3 spans 15 amino acids. CDR3 sequence reads: CASSSTPGRGQKLFF. DNA for the CDR3: TGTGCCAGCAGCTCCACCCCGGGGAGGGGTCAAAAACTGTTTTTT.

The chain combines TRBV2 with TRBJ2-1; 12 nucleotides line up with TRBD2. CDR1 is SNHLY and CDR2 is FYNNEI in the germline V gene. J was trimmed by 3 bases and V by 5 bases; bases with no gene match: 2. The length of the CDR3 is 15 residues. For the CDR3, the DNA is TGTGCCAGCAGTATGGGACTAGCGGGCTACAATGAGCAGTTCTTC. Its translation is CASSMGLAGYNEQFF.

The CDR3 nucleotides read TGCGCCAGCAGCTTGGGGTTTGGAGGGATTGAAGCTTTCTTT. Protein: CASSLGFGGIEAFF. The rearrangement links TRBV5-1 to TRBJ1-1; D unresolved. V lost 0 bases to trimming and J lost 7 bases, with 13 bases between them. The CDR3 is 14 residues long. Germline loops: CDR1 SGHRS, CDR2 YFSETQ.

The genes are TRBV19 and TRBJ1-1; the match to TRBD1 covers 8 bases. The CDR3 covers 14 residues. Losses at the gene ends were 6 bases for V and 3 bases for J; bases not matched to a gene: 6. Germline V gives CDR1 LNHDA, CDR2 SQIVND (reference sequence). The CDR3, as DNA: TGTGCCAGTAGCCCGGACAGGGATCACACTGAAGCTTTCTTT. It encodes CASSPDRDHTEAFF.

This clone was seen only a few times. The gene calls are TRBV7-9 and TRBJ1-2, with no clear D. The CDR3 consists of 15 residues. Germline-derived CDR1 and CDR2 are SEHNR and FQNEAQ (reference sequence). Trimming left V 4 bases short and J 3 bases short, with 15 bases between. Written as DNA, the CDR3 is TGTGCCAGCAGCTCCCTTTCGGGGAAGGACTATGGCTACACCTTC. Translation gives CASSSLSGKDYGYTF.

The V call is TRBV27, the J call TRBJ2-1; 7 bases are a match to TRBD2. J lost 8 bases, V lost 2 bases, and 9 bases had no gene match. The CDR3 covers 15 residues. The germline CDR1 and CDR2 sequences are MNHEY and SMNVEV (reference sequence). The CDR3 loop is CASSLLAVLNDEQFF. DNA of the CDR3: TGTGCCAGCAGTTTACTAGCGGTACTCAATGATGAGCAGTTCTTC.